Listed here are 29 T cell receptor beta chains from one sample, sequenced in a study of CD8 T cells in ankylosing spondylitis. Whole-study results and caveats: A motif of fewer than ten highly homologous TCR beta variants was seen as apparently characteristic of ankylosing spondylitis blood.

TCRdb ran MiXCR on the 5' RACE reads and lists one entry per CDR3 protein. This repertoire shows approximately 400,000 distinct CDR3 sequences, 15% to 20% found once; its top ten account for approximately 0.97%. These receptors' antigens are unknown. The source material was blood, either unsorted or a sorted T cell fraction (not recorded which). The receptors originated from a male donor with ankylosing spondylitis.

The J gene is TRBJ2-2, the V gene TRBV3-1, with 10 bases lining up with TRBD1. V lost 3 bases and J lost 6; bases outside the gene matches: 16. CDR1 and CDR2 (germline): LGHDT, YNNKEL (reference sequence). There are 19 residues in the CDR3. For the CDR3, the DNA is TGTGCCAGCAGCCAGCTTCTGCGGGACAGGGGAGGATTAGCCGGGGAGCTGTTTTTT. This sequence encodes CASSQLLRDRGGLAGELFF.

The genes are TRBV11-2 and TRBJ2-2; 8 nucleotides match TRBD1. The CDR3 has 16 amino acids. Trimming at V came to 3 bases and at J to 4 bases, leaving 7 bases not matched to a gene. CDR1 is SGHAT and CDR2 is FQNNGV in the germline V gene. CDR3 loop: CASSFSGTGGTGELFF. As DNA, the CDR3 is TGTGCCAGCAGCTTCTCCGGGACAGGTGGCACCGGGGAGCTGTTTTTT.

This clonotype was seen a handful of times. The chain carries TRBV6-5 and TRBJ1-2, with a weak D call TRBD1 (6 bases). The CDR3 is 15 amino acids. V dropped 4 bases and J dropped 8 bases, with 20 bases sitting between them. In germline, CDR1 is MNHEY, CDR2 SVGAGI. CDR3 residues: CASSSNSQGSDGYTF. CDR3 coding DNA: TGTGCCAGCAGTTCCAACTCACAGGGTTCGGACGGCTACACCTTC.

This chain joins TRBV21-1 and TRBJ2-3. TRBV21-1 represents a pseudogene. The CDR3 contains 13 residues. CDR3 coding DNA: TGTGCCAGCAGCGTCCGGTGCACAGATACGCAGTATTTT. Translating gives CASSVRCTDTQYF.

V usage is TRBV5-1 and J usage is TRBJ2-5; D uncertain. The V gene's germline CDR1 is SGHRS and CDR2 YFSETQ. The CDR3 extends over 13 amino acids. V was trimmed by 4 bases and J by 5 bases, leaving 12 bases between them. This CDR3 is CASSLGFRETQYF. Written as DNA, the CDR3 is TGCGCCAGCAGCCTAGGGTTTCGGGAGACCCAGTACTTC.

The gene calls are TRBV2 and TRBJ2-5, with 10 bases aligning to TRBD2. From germline, CDR1 is SNHLY and CDR2 FYNNEI. The CDR3 is 15 residues long. The J segment lost 5 bases and the V segment lost 5 bases, leaving 8 bases of the junction unmatched. The CDR3 DNA follows: TGTGCCAGCAGTCCGGATTTTAGCGGGGGGGAGACCCAGTACTTC. It translates to CASSPDFSGGETQYF.

V usage is TRBV15 and J usage is TRBJ2-1; maybe TRBD2 (5 bases). CDR1 and CDR2 (germline): LNHNV, YYDKDF (reference sequence). This CDR3 contains 15 residues. V lost 0 bases and J lost 4, with 10 bases in between. Here the CDR3 DNA reads TGTGCCACCAGCAGAGATCGCGGCGGGTACAATGAGCAGTTCTTC. Translating it yields CATSRDRGGYNEQFF.

This clonotype was recorded a few times. The CDR3 region is CASSLGESRAYNYGYTF. CDR3 nucleotides: TGTGCCAGCAGCTTAGGGGAATCCCGAGCATATAACTATGGCTACACCTTC. The chain couples TRBV7-9 to TRBJ1-2; no definite D call. The length of the CDR3 is 17 residues. V gave up 1 base and J gave up 1 base, with 16 bases separating them. Looked up from germline, CDR1 is SEHNR and CDR2 is FQNEAQ (reference sequence).

This clonotype was detected only a few times. The chain links TRBV7-9 to TRBJ2-3; 7 bases map to TRBD1. V trimming: 5 bases; J trimming: 5 bases; junction bases outside the gene matches: 7. The V gene's germline CDR1 is SEHNR and CDR2 FQNEAQ (reference sequence). The CDR3 consists of 14 residues. The CDR3 nucleotides are TGTGCCAGCAGCACGGGACAGCCTTTAGATACGCAGTATTTT. It codes for CASSTGQPLDTQYF.

V usage is TRBV12-3 or TRBV12-4 and J usage is TRBJ2-7; a weak D match, TRBD2 (6 bases). The CDR3 contains 13 residues. V was cut by 2 bases and J by 6 bases, with 11 bases left in between. Here the CDR3 reads CASSLLAEGEQYF. Written as DNA, the CDR3 is TGTGCCAGCAGTTTATTAGCGGAGGGCGAGCAGTACTTC.

This clonotype was recorded a few times. This chain connects TRBV7-2 to TRBJ1-3, with D unclear. The CDR3 has 16 amino acids. V lost 7 bases to trimming and J lost 1 base, with 17 bases between them. Germline-derived CDR1 and CDR2 are SGHTA and FQGNSA. The CDR3 nucleotides are TGTGCCAGCAAGCTTCCAGGCAGGTGGTCTGGAAACACCATATATTTT. Translated, it gives CASKLPGRWSGNTIYF. Filled out from reference TRBV7-2 and TRBJ1-3, the complete variable domain reads GAGVSQSPSNKVTEKGKDVELRCDPISGHTALYWYRQSLGQGLEFLIYFQGNSAPDKSGLPSDRFSAERTGGSVSTLTIQRTQQEDSAVYLCASKLPGRWSGNTIYFGEGSWLTVV.

This rearrangement joins TRBV28 to TRBJ2-1, with 9 positions matching TRBD2. This CDR3 region has 14 residues. Trimming at V came to 6 bases and at J to 6 bases, leaving 6 bases not matched to a gene. Germline-derived CDR1 and CDR2 are MDHEN and SYDVKM. CDR3 region: CASSASGASNEQFF. In DNA form, the CDR3 reads TGTGCCAGCAGCGCTAGCGGGGCGAGCAATGAGCAGTTCTTC.

This clonotype was found a few times. The V and J genes are TRBV6-1 and TRBJ1-5; D is unresolved. The length of the CDR3 is 14 residues. Germline CDR1 reads MNHNS; CDR2 reads SASEGT. V lost 7 bases and J lost 2, with 12 bases in between. The CDR3 sequence is CASMGTRGNQPQHF. The CDR3 DNA reads TGTGCCAGCATGGGTACTAGGGGCAATCAGCCCCAGCATTTT.

This rearrangement joins TRBV4-1 to TRBJ1-3; D ambiguous. Germline V lookup: CDR1 MGHRA, CDR2 YSYEKL. The CDR3 loop spans 15 amino acids. The V and J ends lost 5 bases and 1 base respectively, with 12 bases between them. DNA of the CDR3: TGCGCCAGCAGCGGAACAGAGGGTTCTGGAAACACCATATATTTT. Translated, it gives CASSGTEGSGNTIYF.

This clonotype has only a few counts. J is TRBJ2-7 and V is TRBV28; the match to TRBD2 covers 11 bases. The trim removed 1 base at V and 5 bases at J, leaving 7 bases unmatched. CDR1 MDHEN and CDR2 SYDVKM come from the germline V gene. The CDR3 consists of 16 residues. CDR3 nucleotide sequence: TGTGCCAGCAGTTTATTTCTAGCGGGAGGATCCAACGAGCAGTACTTC. This gives the protein CASSLFLAGGSNEQYF.

This clonotype was recorded at least ten times. V gene TRBV6-2 or TRBV6-3 combines with J gene TRBJ2-1, with a tentative D call TRBD2 (6 bases). Germline-derived CDR1 and CDR2 are MNHEY and SVGEGT. This CDR3 region has 15 residues. The ends were cut back, 6 bases at V and 0 bases at J, with 12 bases in the middle. The CDR3 DNA reads TGTGCCAGCAGCCCCGCGGGAAGCTCCTACAATGAGCAGTTCTTC. Protein product: CASSPAGSSYNEQFF.

V is TRBV20-1 and J is TRBJ1-2; D might be TRBD1 (6 bases). Trimming left V 3 bases short and J 4 bases short, with 12 bases between. Germline V CDR1 and CDR2: DFQATT, SNEGSKA (reference sequence). The CDR3 spans 13 residues. CDR3 in amino acids: CSARVTGTYGYTF. CDR3 nucleotide sequence: TGCAGTGCTAGGGTCACAGGGACCTATGGCTACACCTTC.

This chain connects TRBV5-1 to TRBJ1-4, with a weak D call TRBD1 (5 bases). The CDR3 runs to 15 residues. V was shortened by 0 bases and J by 7 bases, with 13 bases between the two germline ends. Germline CDR1 is SGHRS and CDR2 is YFSETQ. CDR3 loop: CASSLAGQGAEKLFF. The CDR3 bases are TGCGCCAGCAGCTTGGCCGGGCAGGGAGCTGAAAAACTGTTTTTT. Complete variable domain (other parts from reference TRBV5-1 and TRBJ1-4): KAGVTQTPRYLIKTRGQQVTLSCSPISGHRSVSWYQQTPGQGLQFLFEYFSETQRNKGNFPGRFSGRQFSNSRSEMNVSTLELGDSALYLCASSLAGQGAEKLFFGSGTQLSVL.

This clonotype was seen many times. The chain is built from TRBV12-3 or TRBV12-4 and TRBJ1-2; D possibly corresponds to TRBD1 (5 bases). The V and J ends lost 8 bases and 4 bases respectively, with 11 bases between them. The CDR3 totals 12 residues. The CDR3 reads CASAWGSYGYTF. The CDR3 DNA follows: TGTGCCAGCGCCTGGGGCTCCTATGGCTACACCTTC.

This clonotype was observed a handful of times. V gene TRBV6-1 combines with J gene TRBJ2-7; TRBD1 agrees at 8 bases. Trimming took 7 bases from V and 3 from J; bases not matched to a gene: 14. From germline, CDR1 is MNHNS and CDR2 SASEGT. The CDR3 loop spans 16 amino acids. CDR3 DNA: TGTGCCAGCACCCGAAACCGGGACAGGCTTTTCTACGAGCAGTACTTC. It is translated as CASTRNRDRLFYEQYF.

This clonotype was picked up many times. The chain carries TRBV5-6 and TRBJ2-1; 13 bases are shared with TRBD2. The CDR3 spans 16 residues. The germline gives CDR1 SGHDT, CDR2 YYEEEE. Trimming removed 4 bases from V and 0 bases from J; junction bases left unmatched: 1. This chain's CDR3 is CASSRTSGSSYNEQFF. CDR3 nucleotides: TGTGCCAGCAGCCGGACTAGCGGGAGCTCCTACAATGAGCAGTTCTTC.

This clonotype was counted only a few times. The V gene is TRBV28, the J gene TRBJ1-5; no clear D gene. Trimming removed 6 bases at V and 10 bases at J, with 16 bases between. This CDR3 has 13 residues. Germline CDR1 is MDHEN and CDR2 is SYDVKM. DNA for the CDR3: TGTGCCAGCAGACCTATGCAATCAGCCCCCCAGCATTTT. Its protein is CASRPMQSAPQHF.

This chain uses TRBV9 with TRBJ1-1, with D possibly being TRBD1 (5 bases). V lost 4 bases and J 0 bases, leaving 13 bases between the germline ends. The CDR3 covers 15 residues. Germline-derived CDR1 and CDR2 are SGDLS and YYNGEE. This CDR3 is CASSISDSLNTEAFF. In DNA, the CDR3 is TGTGCCAGCAGCATCAGCGACAGCCTGAACACTGAAGCTTTCTTT.

V usage is TRBV5-1 and J usage is TRBJ1-4; no firm D call. V gave up 0 bases and J gave up 1 base, with 7 bases separating them. The length of the CDR3 is 15 residues. The germline V gene has CDR1 SGHRS and CDR2 YFSETQ. CDR3 DNA sequence: TGCGCCAGCAGCTTGGAAGGCGAAACTAATGAAAAACTGTTTTTT. This sequence encodes CASSLEGETNEKLFF.

This clonotype was observed at least ten times. V is TRBV27 and J is TRBJ2-1, with 7 bases matching TRBD2. Trimming cost V 4 bases and J 5 bases; bases outside gene matches: 5. From germline, CDR1 is MNHEY and CDR2 SMNVEV (reference sequence). The CDR3 has 14 residues. The CDR3 DNA follows: TGTGCCAGCAGTTCCGGGGGGTGGAACAATGAGCAGTTCTTC. Protein product: CASSSGGWNNEQFF.

As concerns this clonotype: A much larger clone is a single base away; this may be a read error. This chain connects TRBV12-3 or TRBV12-4 to TRBJ2-7, with 8 bases that match TRBD1. Trimming took 6 bases from V and 1 from J; bases not matched to a gene: 8. There are 15 residues in the CDR3. CDR3 nucleotides: TGTGCCAGCAGAAGGACAGGGAGCGCATCCTACGAGCAGTACTTC. Its protein product is CASRRTGSASYEQYF.

The chain has TRBV5-1 and TRBJ1-2, with TRBD1 matching over 7 bases. V gave up 7 bases and J gave up 4 bases; unmatched junction bases: 13. CDR1 and CDR2 from the germline V gene are SGHRS and YFSETQ. The CDR3 has 15 residues. In DNA form, the CDR3 reads TGCGCCAGCGCCACCTCCCGGGACAGTCCCTATGGCTACACCTTC. It codes for CASATSRDSPYGYTF.

This clonotype showed up just a few times. J is TRBJ1-3 and V is TRBV7-8, with no clear D. The germline V gene encodes CDR1 SGHVS and CDR2 FQNEAQ. This CDR3 has 14 amino acids. V was trimmed by 3 bases and J by 2 bases, leaving 8 bases between them. This chain's CDR3 is CASSFPGTGNTIYF. CDR3 nucleotides: TGTGCCAGCAGCTTCCCAGGAACTGGAAACACCATATATTTT.

This clonotype was detected only a few times. CDR3 in DNA: TGTGCCAGCCGACAGGGGGATCGGGACGAGCAGTACTTC. Its protein is CASRQGDRDEQYF. The chain links TRBV7-9 to TRBJ2-7; 9 bases are shared with TRBD1. V shed 8 bases, J shed 5 bases, and the junction held 7 bases outside the gene matches. Germline loops: CDR1 SEHNR, CDR2 FQNEAQ (reference sequence). The CDR3 contains 13 residues.